Presented here are 29 T cell receptor beta chains from one specimen sequenced in a study of identifying expanded T cells in peripheral blood. Sequencing used immunoSEQ multiplex PCR; TCRdb keeps in-frame clones, though not all of them. The sample shows about 97,000 clones, around 89% of them seen only once. The sample taken for sequencing was blood. The receptors come from a person aged 18-69 years in good health.

The genes are TRBV9 and TRBJ1-1, with D maybe TRBD1 (5 bases). CDR1 is SGDLS, CDR2 YYNGEE, per germline. There are 15 residues in the CDR3. Trimming pared 4 bases from V and 1 base from J, leaving 14 bases between. The CDR3 DNA follows: TGTGCCAGCAGCCCTGCCGGGGCAGGGAACACTGAAGCTTTCTTT. Translated: CASSPAGAGNTEAFF. Using reference TRBV9 and TRBJ1-1 for the parts outside the CDR3, the full variable domain is DSGVTQTPKHLITATGQRVTLRCSPRSGDLSVYWYQQSLDQGLQFLIQYYNGEERAKGNILERFSAQQFPDLHSELNLSSLELGDSALYFCASSPAGAGNTEAFFGQGTRLTVV.

This clone appeared a few times. The V call is TRBV7-6, the J call TRBJ2-1; 11 bases line up with TRBD2. The germline V gene encodes CDR1 SGHVS and CDR2 FNYEAQ. The CDR3 spans 16 residues. V trimming: 5 bases; J trimming: 1 base; junction bases outside the gene matches: 4. The CDR3 coding sequence is TGTGCCAGCAGCGTGACTAGCGGGGCTTCCTACAATGAGCAGTTCTTC. The encoded protein is CASSVTSGASYNEQFF. Full variable domain (outside the CDR3, taken from reference TRBV7-6 and TRBJ2-1): GAGVSQSPRYKVTKRGQDVALRCDPISGHVSLYWYRQALGQGPEFLTYFNYEAQQDKSGLPNDRFSAERPEGSISTLTIQRTEQRDSAMYRCASSVTSGASYNEQFFGPGTRLTVL.

The gene calls are TRBV29-1 and TRBJ1-1; maybe TRBD1 (6 bases). The CDR3 is made up of 11 amino acids. V was trimmed by 3 bases and J by 10 bases, leaving 12 bases between them. Germline V gives CDR1 SQVTM, CDR2 ANQGSEA. The DNA for the CDR3 is TGCAGCGTTGATCTACAGGGCACAGCTTTCTTT. It yields the protein CSVDLQGTAFF.

V and J are TRBV11-2 and TRBJ1-5; 9 positions match TRBD1. The germline V gene has CDR1 SGHAT and CDR2 FQNNGV. Trimming at V came to 5 bases and at J to 7 bases, leaving 6 bases not matched to a gene. The CDR3 length is 14 residues. The CDR3 loop reads CASSKTGGQQPQHF. In DNA, the CDR3 is TGTGCCAGCAGCAAGACAGGGGGGCAACAGCCCCAGCATTTT.

The genes are TRBV6-5 and TRBJ2-1; the D is unclear. The CDR3 totals 15 residues. The germline CDR1 and CDR2 sequences are MNHEY and SVGAGI. Trimming left V 0 bases short and J 9 bases short, with 15 bases between. Written as DNA, the CDR3 is TGTGCCAGCAGTTACTCGACTCGAACATCGGTTGAGCAGTTCTTC. Translated, it gives CASSYSTRTSVEQFF.

This clone was observed at least ten times. The chain links TRBV4-2 to TRBJ2-7; TRBD2 might be the D (6 bases). The germline V gene encodes CDR1 LGHNA and CDR2 YNFKEQ. Trimming removed 0 bases from V and 1 base from J, with 10 bases in between. This CDR3 is built from 15 residues. This CDR3 reads CASSQEEGLSYEQYF. CDR3 bases: TGTGCCAGCAGCCAAGAGGAGGGTCTATCCTACGAGCAGTACTTC.

This chain connects TRBV27 to TRBJ1-6; D perhaps matches TRBD1 (6 bases). The CDR3 runs to 16 residues. The V end was cut by 0 bases, the J end by 1 base, with 7 bases between. Germline V lookup: CDR1 MNHEY, CDR2 SMNVEV (reference sequence). CDR3 amino acids: CASSLSQGSYNSPLHF. The DNA of the CDR3 is TGTGCCAGCAGTTTATCCCAGGGGTCCTATAATTCACCCCTCCACTTT.

V and J are TRBV19 and TRBJ1-5; D is undetermined. Per the germline V gene, CDR1 is LNHDA and CDR2 is SQIVND (reference sequence). Deletions cut 3 bases from V and 8 bases from J, with 11 bases between. The CDR3 totals 13 residues. DNA of the CDR3: TGTGCCAGTAGTATTGAGGGCGGGGAGCCCCAGCATTTT. This encodes CASSIEGGEPQHF.

V usage is TRBV18 and J usage is TRBJ1-1, with no clear D. This CDR3 spans 17 amino acids. V lost 3 bases, J lost 1 base, and 18 bases lay in between. Germline V lookup: CDR1 KGHSH, CDR2 LQKENI. The CDR3 spells CASSPPQREMGNTEAFF. Here the CDR3 DNA reads TGTGCCAGCTCACCCCCACAACGGGAGATGGGGAACACTGAAGCTTTCTTT.

The J gene is TRBJ2-1, the V gene TRBV18; TRBD1 matches at 9 bases. This CDR3 comprises 17 residues. Trimming cost V 1 base and J 8 bases; bases outside gene matches: 12. Germline V CDR1 and CDR2: KGHSH, LQKENI. As DNA, the CDR3 is TGTGCCAGCTCACCACAACGCATGCGACAGGGGGGCCATGAGCAGTTCTTC. This sequence encodes CASSPQRMRQGGHEQFF.

The V and J genes are TRBV7-6 and TRBJ1-2, with a weak D call TRBD1 (5 bases). CDR3 length equals 12 residues. The germline CDR1 and CDR2 sequences are SGHVS and FNYEAQ. V gave up 3 bases and J gave up 7 bases, with 9 bases separating them. The CDR3 DNA reads TGTGCCAGCAGCTTGTGGGGCCGTGGCTACACCTTC. Its translation is CASSLWGRGYTF. Full variable domain (remainder filled in from reference TRBV7-6 and TRBJ1-2): GAGVSQSPRYKVTKRGQDVALRCDPISGHVSLYWYRQALGQGPEFLTYFNYEAQQDKSGLPNDRFSAERPEGSISTLTIQRTEQRDSAMYRCASSLWGRGYTFGSGTRLTVV.

The chain links TRBV28 to TRBJ2-5; 7 nucleotides align to TRBD2. CDR3 length equals 14 residues. Germline CDR1 is MDHEN and CDR2 is SYDVKM. Trimming removed 2 bases from V and 5 bases from J; junction bases left unmatched: 5. CDR3 nucleotides: TGTGCCAGCAGTTTAGGTTGGGGGGGGGAGACCCAGTACTTC. Amino acids: CASSLGWGGETQYF.

The chain is built from TRBV9 and TRBJ2-3; 9 nucleotides match TRBD2. Germline CDR1 reads SGDLS; CDR2 reads YYNGEE. V shed 3 bases, J shed 6 bases, and the junction held 8 bases outside the gene matches. The CDR3 runs 15 residues. CDR3 in amino acids: CASSALAGSWDTQYF. As DNA, the CDR3 is TGTGCCAGCAGCGCGCTAGCGGGGTCTTGGGATACGCAGTATTTT.

Judged by abundance, this clone is medium-sized. The chain is built from TRBV2 and TRBJ2-7, with 9 bases lining up with TRBD2. V dropped 3 bases and J dropped 3; count of bases not matched to a gene: 6. The CDR3 runs to 15 residues. Looked up from germline, CDR1 is SNHLY and CDR2 is FYNNEI. CDR3 amino acids: CASSDETSGYYEQYF. In DNA, the CDR3 is TGTGCCAGCAGTGACGAAACTAGCGGGTACTACGAGCAGTACTTC.

This clone has only one observation. This chain uses TRBV7-8 with TRBJ1-1; D is ambiguous. Germline V gene data show CDR1 as SGHVS and CDR2 as FQNEAQ. This CDR3 spans 13 amino acids. Trimming removed 5 bases at V and 7 bases at J, with 14 bases between. CDR3 DNA: TGTGCCAGCAGCCGCGGGCAGCTAGATGAAGCTTTCTTT. It encodes CASSRGQLDEAFF.

The chain uses TRBV28 and TRBJ2-5, with TRBD1 as a possible D gene (6 bases). V lost 4 bases, J lost 9 bases, and 18 bases lay in between. Germline lookup yields CDR1 MDHEN and CDR2 SYDVKM. CDR3 length: 14 residues. CDR3 amino acids: CASSSDRPPGSQYF. CDR3 nucleotide sequence: TGTGCCAGCAGTTCTGACAGGCCCCCAGGGTCCCAGTACTTC.

The J gene is TRBJ2-1, the V gene TRBV9, with 14 bases identical to TRBD2. The CDR3 is 17 residues long. The ends lost 4 bases at V and 1 base at J; junction bases unmatched: 4. CDR1 is SGDLS and CDR2 is YYNGEE in the germline V gene. The DNA for the CDR3 is TGTGCCAGCAGCACAGGGACTAGCGGGGGTTCCTACAATGAGCAGTTCTTC. The encoded protein is CASSTGTSGGSYNEQFF.

The chain recombines TRBV30 with TRBJ1-6; D call uncertain. In germline, CDR1 is GTSNPN, CDR2 SVGIG (reference sequence). The ends were cut back, 3 bases at V and 9 bases at J, with 15 bases in the middle. The CDR3 contains 14 residues. As DNA, the CDR3 is TGTGCCTGGAGACCACCCGGTCTGGGTTCACCCCTCCACTTT. Translation: CAWRPPGLGSPLHF. Variable domain in full (rest from reference TRBV30 and TRBJ1-6): SQTIHQWPATLVQPVGSPLSLECTVEGTSNPNLYWYRQAAGRGLQLLFYSVGIGQISSEVPQNLSASRPQDRQFILSSKKLLLSDSGFYLCAWRPPGLGSPLHFGNGTRLTVT.

This chain links TRBV28 with TRBJ2-3; 10 nucleotides match TRBD2. Losses at the gene ends were 4 bases for V and 0 bases for J; bases not matched to a gene: 10. The CDR3 consists of 18 residues. CDR1 is MDHEN, CDR2 SYDVKM, per germline. The chain's CDR3 is CASSSQGTSVYSTDTQYF. DNA of the CDR3: TGTGCCAGCAGTTCCCAGGGGACTAGCGTTTATAGCACAGATACGCAGTATTTT.

This sequence joins TRBV6-5 and TRBJ1-3, with D tentatively TRBD1 (5 bases). The CDR3 runs to 14 residues. Deletions cut 8 bases from V and 0 bases from J, with 11 bases between. Looked up from germline, CDR1 is MNHEY and CDR2 is SVGAGI. As DNA, the CDR3 is TGTGCCAGCTCTCCCGGGGGCTCTGGAAACACCATATATTTT. Its translation is CASSPGGSGNTIYF.

V usage is TRBV19 and J usage is TRBJ2-7, with a possible D match to TRBD1 (6 bases). The CDR3 is made up of 15 amino acids. Germline CDR1 and CDR2: LNHDA and SQIVND (reference sequence). V lost 4 bases and J 0 bases, leaving 13 bases between the germline ends. The CDR3 sequence is CASSNQGTSSYEQYF. The CDR3 coding sequence is TGTGCCAGTAGTAACCAGGGGACAAGCTCCTACGAGCAGTACTTC.

This chain connects TRBV19 to TRBJ2-1; 8 nucleotides match TRBD1. In germline, CDR1 is LNHDA, CDR2 SQIVND (reference sequence). The V gene end was trimmed by 4 bases and the J gene end by 7 bases; junction bases not matched to a gene: 9. The CDR3 loop spans 15 amino acids. The CDR3 spells CASSRGGQGTNEQFF. In DNA, the CDR3 is TGTGCCAGTAGTAGGGGAGGACAGGGCACAAATGAGCAGTTCTTC.

The V gene is TRBV4-1, the J gene TRBJ2-2, with 9 bases aligning to TRBD2. The germline gives CDR1 MGHRA, CDR2 YSYEKL. V lost 2 bases to trimming and J lost 4 bases; unmatched junction nucleotides: 5. CDR3 length: 16 amino acids. In DNA, the CDR3 is TGCGCCAGCAGCCAATATAGCGGGAGCCGCACCGGGGAGCTGTTTTTT. Residues: CASSQYSGSRTGELFF.

As to this clone: Different DNA sequences within this sample yield the same CDR3. V and J are TRBV5-1 and TRBJ2-5, with TRBD2 matching over 7 bases. The V gene's germline CDR1 is SGHRS and CDR2 YFSETQ. The junction had 2 bases not matched to a gene; V was cut back by 2 bases and J by 1 base. The CDR3 extends over 14 amino acids. CDR3 coding DNA: TGCGCCAGCAGCTTAGCGGGGACCCAAGAGACCCAGTACTTC. The encoded protein is CASSLAGTQETQYF.

This chain joins TRBV11-2 and TRBJ2-7; D remains unclear. The CDR3 is 14 residues long. V was trimmed by 0 bases and J by 1 base, leaving 7 bases between them. The germline V gene encodes CDR1 SGHAT and CDR2 FQNNGV. CDR3 amino acids: CASSLELVSYEQYF. In nucleotides, the CDR3 is TGTGCCAGCAGCTTAGAATTGGTGTCCTACGAGCAGTACTTC.

This rearrangement joins TRBV7-2 to TRBJ1-6; D not resolved. The germline V gene has CDR1 SGHTA and CDR2 FQGNSA. V dropped 7 bases and J dropped 9 bases, with 13 bases sitting between them. This CDR3 is built from 13 residues. The CDR3 DNA is TGTGCCAGCACCATATCGTACGGTTCACCCCTCCACTTT. Its protein is CASTISYGSPLHF.

The CDR3 reads CASSIAPGQPSTDTQYF. Here the CDR3 DNA reads TGTGCCAGTAGTATAGCCCCGGGACAGCCAAGCACAGATACGCAGTATTTT. The chain is built from TRBV19 and TRBJ2-3; 7 bases align to TRBD1. Losses at the gene ends were 1 base for V and 0 bases for J; bases not matched to a gene: 7. Germline V gives CDR1 LNHDA, CDR2 SQIVND (reference sequence). This CDR3 has 17 amino acids. The full variable domain, completed using reference TRBV19 and TRBJ2-3, is DGGITQSPKYLFRKEGQNVTLSCEQNLNHDAMYWYRQDPGQGLRLIYYSQIVNDFQKGDIAEGYSVSREKKESFPLTVTSAQKNPTAFYLCASSIAPGQPSTDTQYFGPGTRLTVL.

This chain's CDR3 is CASSTEGVDGYTF. DNA for the CDR3: TGTGCCAGCAGCACGGAAGGGGTGGATGGCTACACCTTC. The genes are TRBV6-6 and TRBJ1-2; TRBD1 might be the D (5 bases). From germline, CDR1 is MNHNY and CDR2 SVGAGI (reference sequence). V lost 6 bases to trimming and J lost 6 bases, with 14 bases between them. The CDR3 totals 13 residues.

This rearrangement joins TRBV9 to TRBJ2-1; 7 bases fit TRBD1. V lost 0 bases, J lost 10 bases, and 7 bases stayed unmatched. CDR3 size: 14 residues. Germline loops: CDR1 SGDLS, CDR2 YYNGEE. The DNA for the CDR3 is TGTGCCAGCAGCGTAGCCCGCACAGGGGAAGAGCAGTTCTTC. Its translation is CASSVARTGEEQFF.